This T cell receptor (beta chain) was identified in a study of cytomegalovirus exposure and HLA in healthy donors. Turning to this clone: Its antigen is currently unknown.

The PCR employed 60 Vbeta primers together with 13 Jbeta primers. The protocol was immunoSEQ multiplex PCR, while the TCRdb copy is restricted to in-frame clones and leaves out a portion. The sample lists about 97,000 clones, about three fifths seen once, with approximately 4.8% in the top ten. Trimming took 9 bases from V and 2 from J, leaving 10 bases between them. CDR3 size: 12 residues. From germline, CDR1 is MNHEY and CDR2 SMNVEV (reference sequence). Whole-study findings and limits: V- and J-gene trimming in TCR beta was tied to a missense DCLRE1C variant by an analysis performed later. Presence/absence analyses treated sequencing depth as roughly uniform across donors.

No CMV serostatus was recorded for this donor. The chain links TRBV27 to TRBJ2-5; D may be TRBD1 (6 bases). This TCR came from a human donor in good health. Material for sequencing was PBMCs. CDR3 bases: TGTGCCAGAGACGACAGGCAAGAGACCCAGTACTTC. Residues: CARDDRQETQYF.